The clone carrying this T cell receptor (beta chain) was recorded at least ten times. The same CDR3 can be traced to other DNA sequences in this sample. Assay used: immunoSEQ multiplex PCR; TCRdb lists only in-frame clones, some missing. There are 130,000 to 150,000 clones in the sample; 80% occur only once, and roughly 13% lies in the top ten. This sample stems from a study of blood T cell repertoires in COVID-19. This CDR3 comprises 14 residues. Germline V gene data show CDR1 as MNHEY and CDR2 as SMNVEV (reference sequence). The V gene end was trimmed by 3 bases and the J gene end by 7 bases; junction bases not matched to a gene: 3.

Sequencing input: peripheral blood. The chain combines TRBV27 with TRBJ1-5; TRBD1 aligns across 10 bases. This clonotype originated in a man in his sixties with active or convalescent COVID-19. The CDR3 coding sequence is TGTGCCAGCAGTTTTGGGACAGGGGAACAGCCCCAGCATTTT. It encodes CASSFGTGEQPQHF.